This T cell receptor beta chain is from a study of identical twins. The V and J ends lost 1 base and 6 bases respectively, with 19 bases between them. The CDR3 has 17 amino acids. Germline loops: CDR1 SGHVS, CDR2 FQNEAQ. Unique molecular identifiers were present on cDNA, and template switching added a universal primer site. TCRdb called the 5' RACE reads again in MiXCR, with one record for every CDR3 protein. The sample records about 100,000 distinct CDR3 sequences, 5.9% being singletons. Study-level points and caveats: The abundant beta clonotypes from cord blood had fewer insertions, and memory repertoires had none of this. Surplus twin overlap in beta out-of-frame sequences was less pronounced.

This clonotype was picked up many times. The antigen remains unidentified. Sequencing was performed on memory T cells sorted from blood. The rearrangement links TRBV7-8 to TRBJ2-1; possibly TRBD1 or TRBD2 for D (5 bases each). This clonotype originated in a woman aged 45-60 years in good health. The chain's CDR3 is CASSLVQHPGRFNEQFF. The CDR3 DNA is TGTGCCAGCAGCTTAGTTCAGCATCCGGGACGATTCAATGAGCAGTTCTTC.